What follows are 32 T cell receptor beta chains derived from one specimen sequenced in a study of blood T cell repertoires in COVID-19. Method: immunoSEQ multiplex PCR; TCRdb's copy keeps in-frame clones and lacks some. The sample includes a few hundred thousand clones, around 91% of them seen just once. Material for sequencing was PBMCs or T cells enriched from blood (not recorded which). The receptors originated from a woman in her forties who had recovered from COVID-19.

V and J are TRBV23-1 and TRBJ1-5; D is undetermined. TRBV23-1 is noted as an ORF with a role that remains uncertain. This CDR3 is 14 amino acids long. V lost 7 bases to trimming and J lost 1 base, with 11 bases between them. The CDR3 DNA is TGCGCCAGCATAGGAGTCTCGAGCAATCAGCCCCAGCATTTT. It specifies CASIGVSSNQPQHF.

The rearrangement uses TRBV7-2 and TRBJ2-1; the D gene is possibly TRBD1 (6 bases). Trimming removed 3 bases at V and 2 bases at J, with 11 bases between. This CDR3 contains 15 residues. CDR1 is SGHTA and CDR2 is FQGNSA in the germline V gene. The CDR3 protein is CASSFRAGAYNEQFF. CDR3 coding DNA: TGTGCCAGCAGCTTTCGAGCAGGGGCCTACAATGAGCAGTTCTTC.

The chain is built from TRBV10-2 and TRBJ1-2; the match to TRBD1 covers 7 bases. The CDR3 sequence is 13 residues long. Germline CDR1 and CDR2: WSHSY and SAAADI. The ends lost 5 bases at V and 8 bases at J; junction bases unmatched: 8. The CDR3 DNA sequence: TGCGCCAGCAGTACCCAGCAGGGGGAAGGCTACACCTTC. This gives the protein CASSTQQGEGYTF.

J is TRBJ1-5 and V is TRBV7-2; D remains ambiguous. CDR1 and CDR2 (germline): SGHTA, FQGNSA. The CDR3 is 14 residues long. Trimming took off 1 base at V and 8 bases at J, with 12 bases between the two ends. This chain's CDR3 is CASSLEAGSKPQHF. The CDR3, as DNA: TGTGCCAGCAGCTTAGAGGCGGGATCCAAGCCCCAGCATTTT.

The chain couples TRBV7-2 to TRBJ2-1; 12 nucleotides agree with TRBD2. The CDR3 totals 17 residues. Germline trimming cut 1 base from V and 7 bases from J; bases unmatched to any gene: 8. The germline V gene has CDR1 SGHTA and CDR2 FQGNSA. The CDR3 sequence is CASSLGLAGVIQNEQFF. The CDR3 DNA sequence: TGTGCCAGCAGCTTAGGACTAGCGGGAGTAATTCAGAATGAGCAGTTCTTC. Looking up the rest from reference TRBV7-2 and TRBJ2-1 gives the full variable domain: GAGVSQSPSNKVTEKGKDVELRCDPISGHTALYWYRQSLGQGLEFLIYFQGNSAPDKSGLPSDRFSAERTGGSVSTLTIQRTQQEDSAVYLCASSLGLAGVIQNEQFFGPGTRLTVL.

The chain employs TRBV5-4 and TRBJ2-1; TRBD1 might be the D (6 bases). V was clipped by 2 bases and J by 4 bases, with 16 bases between them. Per germline, CDR1 SGHNT and CDR2 YYREEE (reference sequence). The CDR3 has 16 amino acids. Here the CDR3 DNA reads TGTGCCAGCAGCTTTGGGGGCGGACTCCTTTACAATGAGCAGTTCTTC. This encodes CASSFGGGLLYNEQFF.

V gene TRBV7-8 combines with J gene TRBJ2-3, with D tentatively TRBD2 (5 bases). The length of the CDR3 is 14 residues. From germline, CDR1 is SGHVS and CDR2 FQNEAQ. Trimming took 1 base from V and 9 from J, leaving 14 bases between them. CDR3 sequence (DNA): TGTGCCAGCAGCTTAGAATCCGGGGTCGGGACGCAGTATTTT. Protein: CASSLESGVGTQYF.

The chain couples TRBV7-9 to TRBJ2-1; weak D call: TRBD2 (6 bases). Deletions cut 5 bases from V and 5 bases from J, with 16 bases between. From germline, CDR1 is SEHNR and CDR2 FQNEAQ (reference sequence). The CDR3 loop spans 15 amino acids. CDR3 loop: CASSPWRDPNNEQFF. Written as DNA, the CDR3 is TGTGCCAGCAGCCCCTGGAGGGACCCCAACAATGAGCAGTTCTTC.

The V gene is TRBV4-2, the J gene TRBJ2-1, with a possible D match to TRBD2 (5 bases). The V and J ends lost 2 bases and 5 bases respectively, with 16 bases between them. Germline lookup yields CDR1 LGHNA and CDR2 YNFKEQ. This CDR3 is built from 16 residues. CDR3 amino acids: CASSQLKAGSDNEQFF. In DNA form, the CDR3 reads TGTGCCAGCAGCCAATTAAAGGCGGGTTCGGACAATGAGCAGTTCTTC.

The rearrangement links TRBV6-6 to TRBJ2-7, with TRBD1 identical over 9 bases. Germline loops: CDR1 MNHNY, CDR2 SVGAGI (reference sequence). Unmatched junction bases numbered 4, after V lost 5 bases and J lost 2 bases. The CDR3 is made up of 14 amino acids. The CDR3, as DNA: TGTGCCAGCAGTGGTACAGGGGGCCCCTACGAGCAGTACTTC. Translating it yields CASSGTGGPYEQYF.

This chain uses TRBV2 with TRBJ2-5; D may be TRBD1 (5 bases). The germline V gene encodes CDR1 SNHLY and CDR2 FYNNEI. V was shortened by 5 bases and J by 1 base, with 17 bases between the two germline ends. The CDR3 covers 16 residues. DNA for the CDR3: TGTGCCAGCAGTTCCACAGTCGACAGCATCCAAGAGACCCAGTACTTC. Encoded protein: CASSSTVDSIQETQYF.

CDR3 residues: CASSLDRGASQAKNIQYF. The CDR3 DNA is TGTGCCAGCAGCTTAGATCGGGGAGCCTCCCAAGCCAAAAACATTCAGTACTTC. The rearrangement joins TRBV11-3 to TRBJ2-4, with a weak D call TRBD2 (5 bases). CDR3 length: 18 amino acids. With 0 bases removed from V and 0 bases from J, the gap between germline ends came to 15 bases. CDR1 and CDR2 (germline): SGHNT, YENEEA.

The V call is TRBV24-1, the J call TRBJ2-1, with 13 bases lining up with TRBD2. The CDR3 runs 15 residues. The trim removed 3 bases at V and 7 bases at J, leaving 2 bases unmatched. Germline loops: CDR1 KGHDR, CDR2 SFDVKD. The CDR3 loop reads CATSDRTSGSNEQFF. CDR3 in DNA: TGTGCCACCAGTGATAGGACTAGCGGGAGTAATGAGCAGTTCTTC.

The chain joins TRBV3-1 (or the pseudogene TRBV3-2) to TRBJ1-5; a possible D gene is TRBD1 (5 bases). This CDR3 is 15 amino acids long. CDR1 LGHDT and CDR2 YNNKEL come from the germline V gene (reference sequence). Trimming shortened V by 0 bases and J by 6 bases, and 12 bases separated the two germline ends. The CDR3 reads CASSQDTRGGQPQHF. The CDR3 region has the DNA TGTGCCAGCAGCCAAGATACTAGGGGAGGTCAGCCCCAGCATTTT.

V gene TRBV29-1 combines with J gene TRBJ2-3, with 7 nucleotides matching TRBD2. The CDR3 extends over 13 amino acids. With V trimmed by 6 bases and J by 6 bases, 9 bases remained unmatched. Germline assignment: CDR1 SQVTM and CDR2 ANQGSEA. CDR3 region: CSVVSGPGDTQYF. The CDR3, as DNA: TGCAGCGTCGTTAGCGGGCCCGGGGATACGCAGTATTTT.

This sequence joins TRBV28 and TRBJ2-2; a weak D match, TRBD1 (5 bases). The CDR3 spans 12 residues. Germline V CDR1 and CDR2: MDHEN, SYDVKM. The DNA for the CDR3 is TGTGCGACAGTTGGTGACACCGGGGAGCTGTTTTTT. Translating gives CATVGDTGELFF.

The chain combines TRBV7-9 with TRBJ2-3; 7 positions match TRBD1. This CDR3 is built from 15 residues. From germline, CDR1 is SEHNR and CDR2 FQNEAQ (reference sequence). V trimming: 1 base; J trimming: 4 bases; junction bases outside the gene matches: 5. The CDR3 loop is CASSLGSQGSDTQYF. The CDR3 region has the DNA TGTGCCAGCAGCTTAGGGTCACAGGGGTCAGATACGCAGTATTTT.

The chain has TRBV30 and TRBJ1-4; no definite D call. Trimming removed 4 bases from V and 10 bases from J, with 10 bases in between. The CDR3 is 11 residues long. Germline V lookup: CDR1 GTSNPN, CDR2 SVGIG (reference sequence). The CDR3 loop reads CAWTGNRKLFF. The DNA for the CDR3 is TGTGCCTGGACCGGGAATAGAAAACTGTTTTTT.

The rearrangement joins TRBV19 to TRBJ2-7, with D perhaps matching TRBD2 (6 bases). V gave up 8 bases and J gave up 6 bases, with 17 bases separating them. The CDR3 consists of 13 residues. The germline CDR1 and CDR2 sequences are LNHDA and SQIVND (reference sequence). The CDR3 DNA sequence: TGTGCCAGTGAGGAGGGCGGAATTTTCGAGCAGTACTTC. Amino acid sequence: CASEEGGIFEQYF.

The genes are TRBV5-6 and TRBJ1-2; no reliable D call. Trimming took 3 bases from V and 8 from J, leaving 23 bases between them. This CDR3 is 16 amino acids long. The germline V gene has CDR1 SGHDT and CDR2 YYEEEE. The CDR3 DNA reads as TGTGCCAGCAGCTCCCTCGAGATAGGTGTCCAGAGGGGCTACACCTTC. Protein: CASSSLEIGVQRGYTF.

The chain has TRBV6-5 and TRBJ2-2; the match to TRBD2 covers 14 bases. Germline V gene sequence: CDR1 MNHEY, CDR2 SVGAGI. The CDR3 contains 15 residues. Losses at the gene ends were 6 bases for V and 8 bases for J; bases not matched to a gene: 5. The CDR3 bases are TGTGCCAGCAGATCCGGGACTAGCGGGGGTGGGGAGCTGTTTTTT. Its translation: CASRSGTSGGGELFF.

The rearrangement joins TRBV29-1 to TRBJ1-2; 11 bases map to TRBD1. The germline gives CDR1 SQVTM, CDR2 ANQGSEA. The CDR3 covers 14 residues. V trimming: 2 bases; J trimming: 8 bases; junction bases outside the gene matches: 7. Here the CDR3 reads CSVETAGQGVGYTF. The CDR3 region has the DNA TGCAGCGTTGAAACCGCGGGACAGGGGGTCGGCTACACCTTC.

The chain joins TRBV7-9 to TRBJ1-6; 7 bases line up with TRBD1. The CDR3 runs 11 residues. The V gene's germline CDR1 is SEHNR and CDR2 FQNEAQ (reference sequence). The ends lost 5 bases at V and 17 bases at J; junction bases unmatched: 6. CDR3 DNA: TGTGCCAGCAGCGAGGACAGGCCCATCCACTTT. Protein product: CASSEDRPIHF.

The chain joins TRBV19 to TRBJ2-2; 10 bases are a match to TRBD1. This CDR3 is 14 amino acids long. Trimming took 10 bases from V and 4 from J; bases not matched to a gene: 6. The germline V gene has CDR1 LNHDA and CDR2 SQIVND (reference sequence). The CDR3 region is CATHGTGVTGELFF. The CDR3 DNA sequence: TGTGCCACCCACGGGACAGGGGTCACCGGGGAGCTGTTTTTT.

This chain connects TRBV19 to TRBJ2-7, with 7 bases identical to TRBD2. After removal of 1 base from V and 4 bases from J, the junction contained 4 bases not matched to a gene. CDR1 and CDR2 (germline): LNHDA, SQIVND (reference sequence). This CDR3 is 14 amino acids long. DNA for the CDR3: TGTGCCAGTAGTATAGGCGGGAGTACTTACGAGCAGTACTTC. This codes for CASSIGGSTYEQYF.

The V and J genes are TRBV19 and TRBJ1-5, with D perhaps matching TRBD1 (6 bases). Trimming left V 5 bases short and J 4 bases short, with 18 bases between. CDR3 size: 16 residues. CDR1 LNHDA and CDR2 SQIVND come from the germline V gene (reference sequence). CDR3 amino acids: CASSPSGWGLNQPQHF. CDR3 DNA: TGTGCCAGTAGTCCATCTGGGTGGGGGCTAAATCAGCCCCAGCATTTT.

The J gene is TRBJ1-5, the V gene TRBV7-2, with D uncertain. CDR1 is SGHTA, CDR2 FQGNSA, per germline. The V and J ends lost 2 bases and 0 bases respectively, with 14 bases between them. This CDR3 has 17 amino acids. This CDR3 reads CASSLSYSWYSNQPQHF. The CDR3 region has the DNA TGTGCCAGCAGCTTAAGCTACAGCTGGTATAGCAATCAGCCCCAGCATTTT.

This clone was picked up one time. The chain carries TRBV28 and TRBJ1-1, with D perhaps matching TRBD1 (6 bases). Trimming left V 7 bases short and J 1 base short, with 19 bases between. This CDR3 comprises 16 residues. Germline CDR1 reads MDHEN; CDR2 reads SYDVKM. CDR3 bases: TGTGCCAGCACCCAAAGGGGGACGCCCTCGAACACTGAAGCTTTCTTT. It codes for CASTQRGTPSNTEAFF.

The gene calls are TRBV3-1 (or the pseudogene TRBV3-2) and TRBJ1-4, with D unresolved. The CDR3 consists of 13 residues. Trimming pared 4 bases from V and 6 bases from J, leaving 9 bases between. Germline CDR1 and CDR2: LGHDT and YNNKEL (reference sequence). This CDR3 is CASSPQSDEKLFF. CDR3 nucleotides: TGTGCCAGCAGCCCTCAATCGGATGAAAAACTGTTTTTT.

V usage is TRBV9 and J usage is TRBJ2-7; 10 bases are shared with TRBD1. CDR1 SGDLS and CDR2 YYNGEE come from the germline V gene. The CDR3 has 15 amino acids. The trim removed 3 bases at V and 0 bases at J, leaving 3 bases unmatched. The CDR3 protein is CASSEGQGYSYEQYF. For the CDR3, the DNA is TGTGCCAGCAGCGAGGGACAGGGGTACTCCTACGAGCAGTACTTC.

The chain carries TRBV13 and TRBJ1-1; D gene uncertain. V gave up 3 bases and J gave up 0 bases, with 8 bases separating them. Germline CDR1 PRHDT, CDR2 FYEKMQ (reference sequence). This CDR3 is built from 14 residues. CDR3 nucleotides: TGTGCCAGCAGCTTTCTGGGCCTGAACACTGAAGCTTTCTTT. Translated: CASSFLGLNTEAFF.

This chain joins TRBV15 and TRBJ1-2; D uncertain. The CDR3 consists of 14 residues. V lost 0 bases and J 4 bases, leaving 9 bases between the germline ends. Germline loops: CDR1 LNHNV, CDR2 YYDKDF (reference sequence). The CDR3 sequence: CATSRDRQAYGYTF. The CDR3 region has the DNA TGTGCCACCAGCAGAGATAGGCAGGCCTATGGCTACACCTTC.